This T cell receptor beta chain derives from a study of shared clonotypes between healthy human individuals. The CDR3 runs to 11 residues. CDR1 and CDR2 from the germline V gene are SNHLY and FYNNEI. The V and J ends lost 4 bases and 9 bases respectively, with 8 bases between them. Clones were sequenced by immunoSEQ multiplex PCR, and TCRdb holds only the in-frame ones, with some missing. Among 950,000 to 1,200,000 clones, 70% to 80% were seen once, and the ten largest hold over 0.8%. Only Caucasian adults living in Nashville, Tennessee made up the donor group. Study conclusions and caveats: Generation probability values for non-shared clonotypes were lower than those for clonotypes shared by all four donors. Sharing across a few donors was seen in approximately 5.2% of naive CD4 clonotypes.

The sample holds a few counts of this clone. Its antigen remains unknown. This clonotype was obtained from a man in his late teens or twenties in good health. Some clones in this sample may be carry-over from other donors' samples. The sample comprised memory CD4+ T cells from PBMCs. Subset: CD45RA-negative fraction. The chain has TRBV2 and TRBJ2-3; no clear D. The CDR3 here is CASSGPVTQYF. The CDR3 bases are TGTGCCAGCAGTGGGCCGGTCACGCAGTATTTT.